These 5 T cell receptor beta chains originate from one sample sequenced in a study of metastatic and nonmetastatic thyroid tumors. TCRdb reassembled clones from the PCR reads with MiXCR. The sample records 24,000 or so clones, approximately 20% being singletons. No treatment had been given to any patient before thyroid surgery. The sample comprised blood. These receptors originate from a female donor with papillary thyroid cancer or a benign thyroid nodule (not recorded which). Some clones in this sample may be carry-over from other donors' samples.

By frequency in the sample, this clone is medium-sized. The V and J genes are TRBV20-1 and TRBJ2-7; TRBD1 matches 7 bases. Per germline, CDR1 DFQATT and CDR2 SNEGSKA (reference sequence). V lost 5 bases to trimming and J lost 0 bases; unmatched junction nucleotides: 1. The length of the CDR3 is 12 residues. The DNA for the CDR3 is TGCAGTGCTGGGACAGACTCCTACGAGCAGTACTTC. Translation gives CSAGTDSYEQYF.

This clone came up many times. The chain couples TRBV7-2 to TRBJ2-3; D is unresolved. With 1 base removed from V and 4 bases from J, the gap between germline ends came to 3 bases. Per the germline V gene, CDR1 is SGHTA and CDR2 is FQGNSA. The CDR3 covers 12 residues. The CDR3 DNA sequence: TGTGCCAGCAGCTTAGACGCAGATACGCAGTATTTT. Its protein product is CASSLDADTQYF. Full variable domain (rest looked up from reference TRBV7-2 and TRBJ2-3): GAGVSQSPSNKVTEKGKDVELRCDPISGHTALYWYRQSLGQGLEFLIYFQGNSAPDKSGLPSDRFSAERTGGSVSTLTIQRTQQEDSAVYLCASSLDADTQYFGPGTRLTVL.

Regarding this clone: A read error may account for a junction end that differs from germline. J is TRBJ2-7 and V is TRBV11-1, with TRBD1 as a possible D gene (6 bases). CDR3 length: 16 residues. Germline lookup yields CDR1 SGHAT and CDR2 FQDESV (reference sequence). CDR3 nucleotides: TGTGCCAGCAGCTTGGGTACCGGGACATGGATCCCGAGAACGATCTTC. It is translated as CASSLGTGTWIPRTIF.

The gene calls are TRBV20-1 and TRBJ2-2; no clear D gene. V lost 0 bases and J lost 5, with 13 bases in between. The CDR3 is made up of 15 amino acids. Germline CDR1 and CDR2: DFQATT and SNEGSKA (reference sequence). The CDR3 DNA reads TGCAGTGCTAGAGACTCCGGAGTCGAGACCGGGGAGCTGTTTTTT. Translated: CSARDSGVETGELFF.

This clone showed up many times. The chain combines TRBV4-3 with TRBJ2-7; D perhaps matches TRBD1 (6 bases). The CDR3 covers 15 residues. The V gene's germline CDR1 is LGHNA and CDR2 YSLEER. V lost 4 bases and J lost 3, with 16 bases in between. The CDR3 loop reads CASSLESGQYYEQYF. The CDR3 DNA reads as TGCGCCAGCAGCCTCGAATCAGGACAGTACTACGAGCAGTACTTC.